The 23 T cell receptor beta chains below come from one sample, sequenced in a study of T-cell memory formation after mild COVID-19. From the 5' RACE reads, TCRdb called clonotypes with MiXCR, one entry per CDR3 protein. Of some 250,000 distinct CDR3 sequences listed, 8% to 9.5% are singletons. Sequencing was done on a sample of PBMCs or a T cell subset sorted from them (not recorded which). The receptors originated from a young man who had mild COVID-19 (a few samples of this study predate the infection). Cell type and time point are not known.

This chain links TRBV15 with TRBJ2-5, with D possibly being TRBD1 (6 bases). CDR1 LNHNV and CDR2 YYDKDF come from the germline V gene (reference sequence). The V and J ends lost 4 bases and 9 bases respectively, with 18 bases between them. The length of the CDR3 is 14 residues. This CDR3 is CATSTSGQLSAQYF. DNA for the CDR3: TGTGCCACCAGCACTTCTGGACAGTTATCGGCCCAGTACTTC.

J is TRBJ1-1 and V is TRBV4-1; D is unresolved. The CDR3 is made up of 13 amino acids. Trimming took off 0 bases at V and 5 bases at J, with 7 bases between the two ends. Per germline, CDR1 MGHRA and CDR2 YSYEKL. Here the CDR3 reads CASSQDVRTEAFF. CDR3 coding DNA: TGCGCCAGCAGCCAAGATGTAAGAACTGAAGCTTTCTTT.

This clonotype was found once. The V and J genes are TRBV3-1 and TRBJ2-1; tentatively, D is TRBD2 (5 bases). CDR1 is LGHDT and CDR2 is YNNKEL in the germline V gene (reference sequence). Trimming cost V 8 bases and J 1 base, with 12 bases left between them. This CDR3 is 14 amino acids long. The CDR3 here is CASSAGRSYNEQFF. In DNA, the CDR3 is TGTGCCAGCTCTGCGGGCAGATCCTACAATGAGCAGTTCTTC.

This clonotype has a handful of counts. The rearrangement uses TRBV7-9 and TRBJ1-1; D gene unclear. The CDR3 covers 16 residues. The germline V and J ends were trimmed by 0 bases and 1 base, with 12 bases remaining between them. Germline lookup yields CDR1 SEHNR and CDR2 FQNEAQ (reference sequence). In DNA form, the CDR3 reads TGTGCCAGCAGCTTAGCGCCACGGGTGGGGAACACTGAAGCTTTCTTT. Residues: CASSLAPRVGNTEAFF. Full variable domain (outside the CDR3, taken from reference TRBV7-9 and TRBJ1-1): DTGVSQNPRHKITKRGQNVTFRCDPISEHNRLYWYRQTLGQGPEFLTYFQNEAQLEKSRLLSDRFSAERPKGSFSTLEIQRTEQGDSAMYLCASSLAPRVGNTEAFFGQGTRLTVV.

This clonotype was counted a few times. The chain is built from TRBV5-1 and TRBJ2-3; unclear D gene. Trimming removed 5 bases from V and 3 bases from J, with 10 bases in between. The length of the CDR3 is 13 residues. Germline assignment: CDR1 SGHRS and CDR2 YFSETQ. CDR3 in DNA: TGCGCCAGCAGTGTCAGAATAACAGATACGCAGTATTTT. It yields the protein CASSVRITDTQYF.

This clonotype has ten or more counts. The chain links TRBV4-3 to TRBJ2-1, with a weak D call TRBD1 (6 bases). Per germline, CDR1 LGHNA and CDR2 YSLEER. Trimming left V 3 bases short and J 4 bases short, with 19 bases between. The CDR3 has 17 amino acids. CDR3 coding DNA: TGCGCCAGCAGCCAGGGGGCGGCTCCATTCGCATACAATGAGCAGTTCTTC. Its protein is CASSQGAAPFAYNEQFF.

The rearrangement links TRBV5-1 to TRBJ1-1; 7 bases are shared with TRBD1. The germline V gene has CDR1 SGHRS and CDR2 YFSETQ. The ends lost 4 bases at V and 1 base at J; junction bases unmatched: 4. This CDR3 is 14 amino acids long. CDR3 sequence reads: CASSRQGGNTEAFF. The CDR3 DNA is TGCGCCAGCAGCAGACAGGGAGGGAACACTGAAGCTTTCTTT.

The chain carries TRBV4-2 and TRBJ1-2; maybe TRBD1 (5 bases). This CDR3 is 15 amino acids long. Germline V gene lookup returns CDR1 LGHNA and CDR2 YNFKEQ. V lost 1 base to trimming and J lost 3 bases, with 12 bases between them. CDR3 nucleotide sequence: TGTGCCAGCAGCCAAGGGGGTGGGGGTGACTATGGCTACACCTTC. Residues: CASSQGGGGDYGYTF.

V and J are TRBV20-1 and TRBJ1-4; the match to TRBD1 covers 9 bases. V shed 6 bases, J shed 8 bases, and the junction held 19 bases outside the gene matches. Germline V CDR1 and CDR2: DFQATT, SNEGSKA (reference sequence). The CDR3 sequence is 17 residues long. CDR3: CSANRNPGQGSREKLFF. For the CDR3, the DNA is TGCAGTGCGAACCGTAATCCGGGACAGGGCAGTAGGGAAAAACTGTTTTTT.

The table lists this clonotype with a few counts. The J gene is TRBJ2-2, the V gene TRBV20-1; TRBD1 matches at 8 bases. Germline CDR1 is DFQATT and CDR2 is SNEGSKA (reference sequence). The trim removed 3 bases at V and 1 base at J, leaving 4 bases unmatched. This CDR3 region has 15 residues. The CDR3 DNA follows: TGCAGTGCTAGGGACAGGGCTTGGAACACCGGGGAGCTGTTTTTT. It codes for CSARDRAWNTGELFF.

Concerning this clonotype: A read error is possible here, since a much larger clone lies one base away. The chain is built from TRBV7-2 and TRBJ2-2; D is unclear. This CDR3 has 13 amino acids. V lost 4 bases and J 5 bases, leaving 8 bases between the germline ends. Germline V gene data show CDR1 as SGHTA and CDR2 as FQGNSA. DNA for the CDR3: TGTGCCAGCAGCTCCCTCTCTACCGGGGAGCTGTTTTTT. Protein product: CASSSLSTGELFF.

This clonotype was observed a handful of times. The gene calls are TRBV7-2 and TRBJ1-5; D not resolved. Germline loops: CDR1 SGHTA, CDR2 FQGNSA. There are 13 residues in the CDR3. The V gene lost 3 bases and the J gene lost 7 bases, with 10 bases spanning the gap. The CDR3 DNA reads as TGTGCCAGCAGCTTGTCCATCACGCAGCCCCAGCATTTT. It translates to CASSLSITQPQHF. The whole variable domain, filled in from reference TRBV7-2 and TRBJ1-5, reads GAGVSQSPSNKVTEKGKDVELRCDPISGHTALYWYRQSLGQGLEFLIYFQGNSAPDKSGLPSDRFSAERTGGSVSTLTIQRTQQEDSAVYLCASSLSITQPQHFGDGTRLSIL.

This clonotype turned up a few times. The chain is built from TRBV7-9 and TRBJ2-3, with D uncertain. The length of the CDR3 is 13 residues. Germline loops: CDR1 SEHNR, CDR2 FQNEAQ (reference sequence). Trimming cost V 5 bases and J 3 bases, with 9 bases left between them. The DNA for the CDR3 is TGTGCCAGCAGCCCCAGAAAGACAGATACGCAGTATTTT. Amino acid sequence: CASSPRKTDTQYF.

This clonotype has more than one count but fewer than ten. The chain carries TRBV5-1 and TRBJ2-3; 8 nucleotides agree with TRBD2. The CDR3 has 17 amino acids. The V and J ends lost 0 bases and 4 bases, in that order; junction bases with no gene match: 10. CDR1 is SGHRS and CDR2 is YFSETQ in the germline V gene. CDR3 nucleotides: TGCGCCAGCAGCTTGGAAGGGACTAGTAACGGGGCAGATACGCAGTATTTT. This gives the protein CASSLEGTSNGADTQYF.

This clonotype was found a few times. This CDR3 reads CASSYISRDGELFF. CDR3 nucleotide sequence: TGTGCCAGCAGTTACATCTCGAGGGACGGGGAGCTGTTTTTT. The chain couples TRBV6-5 to TRBJ2-2; TRBD2 is a possible D gene (5 bases). CDR3 length equals 14 residues. V gave up 2 bases and J gave up 7 bases, with 11 bases separating them. Germline lookup yields CDR1 MNHEY and CDR2 SVGAGI.

This clonotype was counted only a few times. CDR3 sequence reads: CASSRSQGAPGTEAFF. CDR3 nucleotides: TGTGCCAGCAGCCGATCGCAGGGGGCGCCCGGCACTGAAGCTTTCTTT. The chain employs TRBV4-2 and TRBJ1-1, with 8 bases matching TRBD1. Germline trimming cut 4 bases from V and 4 bases from J; bases unmatched to any gene: 11. The germline V gene has CDR1 LGHNA and CDR2 YNFKEQ. The CDR3 consists of 16 residues.

This clonotype was recorded at least ten times. CDR3 sequence: CAISAIRDEQFF. Here the CDR3 DNA reads TGTGCCATCAGTGCAATCCGCGATGAGCAGTTCTTC. The chain links TRBV10-3 to TRBJ2-1; no clear D. In germline, CDR1 is ENHRY, CDR2 SYGVKD. Trimming stripped 4 bases from V and 8 bases from J, with 9 bases between. The CDR3 consists of 12 residues.

This clonotype was counted ten times or more. The rearrangement joins TRBV9 to TRBJ1-3; D remains ambiguous. This CDR3 has 12 amino acids. Germline V lookup: CDR1 SGDLS, CDR2 YYNGEE. Trimming pared 3 bases from V and 4 bases from J, leaving 5 bases between. CDR3 sequence reads: CASSETGNTIYF. The CDR3 region has the DNA TGTGCCAGCAGCGAAACAGGAAACACCATATATTTT. The variable domain in full, completed from reference TRBV9 and TRBJ1-3, reads DSGVTQTPKHLITATGQRVTLRCSPRSGDLSVYWYQQSLDQGLQFLIQYYNGEERAKGNILERFSAQQFPDLHSELNLSSLELGDSALYFCASSETGNTIYFGEGSWLTVV.

This clonotype was observed many times. The V and J genes are TRBV10-3 and TRBJ2-2; 12 bases fit TRBD2. The V gene's germline CDR1 is ENHRY and CDR2 SYGVKD. Trimming took 6 bases from V and 7 from J; bases not matched to a gene: 6. The CDR3 is 15 amino acids. The CDR3 sequence is CAIRRLAGDSGELFF. For the CDR3, the DNA is TGTGCCATCAGGCGACTAGCGGGGGACAGCGGGGAGCTGTTTTTT.

This chain links TRBV12-3 or TRBV12-4 with TRBJ1-6; 7 bases are a match to TRBD1. V lost 1 base to trimming and J lost 8 bases; unmatched junction nucleotides: 5. CDR3 length: 15 residues. CDR3 in amino acids: CASSLVFQGDSPLHF. For the CDR3, the DNA is TGTGCCAGCAGTTTAGTTTTTCAGGGGGATTCACCCCTCCACTTT.

The V gene is TRBV10-2, the J gene TRBJ2-5; 8 bases fit TRBD2. Unmatched junction bases numbered 10, after V lost 4 bases and J lost 3 bases. The germline V gene has CDR1 WSHSY and CDR2 SAAADI. The CDR3 spans 16 residues. The CDR3 DNA reads as TGCGCCAGCAGTGCGGGGGGGCAGGACGGAAAAGAGACCCAGTACTTC. The encoded protein is CASSAGGQDGKETQYF.

The chain employs TRBV15 and TRBJ2-5, with TRBD1 matching 11 bases. V lost 2 bases and J lost 4; bases outside the gene matches: 6. Germline V gene data show CDR1 as LNHNV and CDR2 as YYDKDF (reference sequence). This CDR3 spans 16 amino acids. CDR3 amino acids: CATSRPRTGGGETQYF. CDR3 DNA: TGTGCCACCAGCAGACCACGGACAGGGGGCGGAGAGACCCAGTACTTC.

This clonotype was seen only a few times. The gene calls are TRBV5-1 and TRBJ2-5; 15 nucleotides align to TRBD2. There are 15 residues in the CDR3. Germline V gene data show CDR1 as SGHRS and CDR2 as YFSETQ. The junction had 3 bases not matched to a gene; V was cut back by 4 bases and J by 5 bases. DNA for the CDR3: TGCGCCAGCAGCGCTGGACTAGCGGGGGGGGAGACCCAGTACTTC. Protein: CASSAGLAGGETQYF.